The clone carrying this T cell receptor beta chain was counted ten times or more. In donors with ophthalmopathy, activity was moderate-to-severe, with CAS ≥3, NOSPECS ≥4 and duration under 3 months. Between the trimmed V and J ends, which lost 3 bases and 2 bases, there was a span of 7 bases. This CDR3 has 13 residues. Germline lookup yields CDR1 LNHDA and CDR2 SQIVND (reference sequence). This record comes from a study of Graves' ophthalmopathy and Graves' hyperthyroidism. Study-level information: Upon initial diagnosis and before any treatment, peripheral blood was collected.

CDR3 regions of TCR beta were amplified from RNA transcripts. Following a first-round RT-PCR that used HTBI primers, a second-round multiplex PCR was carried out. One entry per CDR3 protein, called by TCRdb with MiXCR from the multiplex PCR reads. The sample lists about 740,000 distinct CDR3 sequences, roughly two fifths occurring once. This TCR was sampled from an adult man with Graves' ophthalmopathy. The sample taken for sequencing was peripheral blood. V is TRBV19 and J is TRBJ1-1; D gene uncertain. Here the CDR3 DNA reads TGTGCCAGTAGTATTTATGAAAACACTGAAGCTTTCTTT. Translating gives CASSIYENTEAFF.